One sample yielded the 26 T cell receptor beta chains listed below, sequenced in a study of cytomegalovirus exposure and HLA in healthy donors. PCR amplification relied on 60 Vbeta primers (plus 13 Jbeta primers). TCRdb's copy holds only in-frame clones and misses some; the assay was immunoSEQ multiplex PCR. The sample holds 65,000 to 90,000 clones; 76% are singletons and the top ten take roughly 3%. The sample was PBMCs. These receptor sequences come from a man in his forties or fifties in good health and CMV-seronegative.

This clone was observed a handful of times. The gene calls are TRBV10-3 and TRBJ2-5, with TRBD2 identical over 9 bases. Gene TRBJ2-7 matches the end of the DNA better, so the J call may be wrong. The CDR3 sequence is 16 residues long. The germline V gene has CDR1 ENHRY and CDR2 SYGVKD. The CDR3 DNA reads as TGTGCCATCAGTGAAGGCGGGGGGGCCCTAGCCAGCGAGCAGTACTTC. Translated, it gives CAISEGGGALASEQYF.

The chain carries TRBV6-4 and TRBJ2-3, with 10 bases aligning to TRBD2. The V gene end was trimmed by 2 bases and the J gene end by 2 bases; junction bases not matched to a gene: 1. The CDR3 covers 15 residues. The germline CDR1 and CDR2 sequences are MRHNA and SNTAGT. This CDR3 reads CASSDLAGDTDTQYF. The DNA for the CDR3 is TGTGCCAGCAGTGACCTAGCGGGGGACACAGATACGCAGTATTTT.

The V and J genes are TRBV6-5 and TRBJ1-6, with a weak D call TRBD1 (5 bases). The V and J ends lost 8 bases and 7 bases respectively, with 18 bases between them. The CDR3 runs to 15 residues. Germline V CDR1 and CDR2: MNHEY, SVGAGI. The CDR3 nucleotides are TGTGCCAGCCGGAAGCCCCAGGGCCCGAATTCACCCCTCCACTTT. Amino acids: CASRKPQGPNSPLHF.

This clone is a singleton in its sample. The gene calls are TRBV9 and TRBJ2-7; TRBD1 might be the D (6 bases). The germline V gene has CDR1 SGDLS and CDR2 YYNGEE. V gave up 0 bases and J gave up 5 bases, with 9 bases separating them. The CDR3 runs to 13 residues. The CDR3 loop reads CASSVDRDHEQYF. The CDR3 region has the DNA TGTGCCAGCAGCGTAGACAGGGACCACGAGCAGTACTTC.

The V call is TRBV5-1, the J call TRBJ2-3; 13 nucleotides align to TRBD2. CDR1 and CDR2 from the germline V gene are SGHRS and YFSETQ. This CDR3 is built from 16 residues. The V segment lost 4 bases and the J segment 2 bases; nucleotides outside the gene matches: 4. The chain's CDR3 is CASSPGTSGVTDTQYF. The CDR3 DNA sequence: TGCGCCAGCAGCCCAGGGACTAGCGGGGTCACAGATACGCAGTATTTT.

V usage is TRBV6-6 and J usage is TRBJ1-4; 7 nucleotides line up with TRBD1. The germline V gene has CDR1 MNHNY and CDR2 SVGAGI (reference sequence). The CDR3 has 16 amino acids. Trimming at V came to 5 bases and at J to 8 bases, leaving 14 bases not matched to a gene. CDR3 nucleotide sequence: TGTGCCAGCAGTCCCCGGAAGGGGGCGGGTGGGGAAAAACTGTTTTTT. Protein: CASSPRKGAGGEKLFF.

This clone was counted a few times. J is TRBJ1-4 and V is TRBV6-5; D is uncertain. The germline V gene has CDR1 MNHEY and CDR2 SVGAGI. With 6 bases removed from V and 0 bases from J, the gap between germline ends came to 11 bases. The CDR3 contains 15 residues. CDR3 in DNA: TGTGCCAGCAGACTTTTGCCTGCAACTAATGAAAAACTGTTTTTT. This sequence encodes CASRLLPATNEKLFF.

V gene TRBV4-3 combines with J gene TRBJ1-2, with D possibly matching TRBD1 (6 bases). CDR3 length: 16 residues. V was cut by 5 bases and J by 6 bases, with 22 bases left in between. Germline V gene sequence: CDR1 LGHNA, CDR2 YSLEER. CDR3 amino acids: CASSGQPSVPGNGYTF. The CDR3 DNA is TGCGCCAGCAGCGGACAGCCCTCGGTTCCGGGGAATGGCTACACCTTC.

The gene calls are TRBV4-2 and TRBJ2-2; 9 bases are a match to TRBD1. Germline CDR1 LGHNA, CDR2 YNFKEQ. V shed 5 bases, J shed 3 bases, and the junction held 7 bases outside the gene matches. CDR3 length equals 16 residues. The CDR3: CASSSRDREYTGELFF. The CDR3 nucleotides are TGTGCCAGCAGCAGCCGGGACAGGGAGTACACCGGGGAGCTGTTTTTT.

V is TRBV7-2 and J is TRBJ2-3; D is perhaps TRBD2 (5 bases). Germline-derived CDR1 and CDR2 are SGHTA and FQGNSA. V was shortened by 1 base and J by 2 bases, with 10 bases between the two germline ends. The CDR3 spans 15 residues. This chain's CDR3 is CASSLGRGNTDTQYF. CDR3 DNA sequence: TGTGCCAGCAGCTTAGGTAGAGGGAACACAGATACGCAGTATTTT.

The J gene is TRBJ2-1, the V gene TRBV6-5; no firm D call. Germline CDR1 is MNHEY and CDR2 is SVGAGI. V lost 1 base and J 5 bases, leaving 12 bases between the germline ends. This CDR3 comprises 15 residues. CDR3 in DNA: TGTGCCAGCAGTTACTTTTATAGATCCGACAATGAGCAGTTCTTC. It codes for CASSYFYRSDNEQFF.

The chain recombines TRBV5-1 with TRBJ2-5, with TRBD2 matching 9 bases. V was clipped by 1 base and J by 2 bases; unmatched bases: 6. The germline gives CDR1 SGHRS, CDR2 YFSETQ. This CDR3 spans 16 amino acids. CDR3 residues: CASSLLIAGGQETQYF. CDR3 nucleotides: TGCGCCAGCAGCTTGTTAATCGCGGGGGGGCAAGAGACCCAGTACTTC.

This clone came up a few times. The chain links TRBV5-1 to TRBJ2-2; maybe TRBD1 (5 bases). The CDR3 is made up of 15 amino acids. The ends were cut back, 0 bases at V and 6 bases at J, with 12 bases in the middle. CDR1 SGHRS and CDR2 YFSETQ come from the germline V gene. CDR3 in amino acids: CASSLAQGGAGELFF. In nucleotides, the CDR3 is TGCGCCAGCAGCTTGGCTCAGGGTGGGGCCGGGGAGCTGTTTTTT.

This chain links TRBV7-3 with TRBJ1-1, with TRBD1 matching over 7 bases. J gave up 5 bases and V 6 bases, and 6 bases lay outside the gene matches. This CDR3 has 13 residues. Germline loops: CDR1 SGHTA, CDR2 FQGTGA. CDR3 DNA: TGTGCCAGCAGGCTCACAGGGGTGACTGAAGCTTTCTTT. It encodes CASRLTGVTEAFF.

The J gene is TRBJ1-5, the V gene TRBV5-4, with D possibly TRBD1 on 5 matching bases. Trimming removed 7 bases from V and 1 base from J, with 15 bases in between. The germline CDR1 and CDR2 sequences are SGHNT and YYREEE (reference sequence). The CDR3 is 15 amino acids. The CDR3 is CASSRGGSSNQPQHF. CDR3 sequence (DNA): TGTGCCAGCTCTAGGGGAGGATCAAGCAATCAGCCCCAGCATTTT.

The rearrangement links TRBV6-5 to TRBJ1-6; D is possibly TRBD1 (5 bases). CDR1 is MNHEY, CDR2 SVGAGI, per germline. Trimming shortened V by 8 bases and J by 5 bases, and 10 bases separated the two germline ends. The CDR3 runs to 13 residues. The CDR3: CASLAGHNSPLHF. CDR3 sequence (DNA): TGTGCCAGCTTGGCAGGGCATAATTCACCCCTCCACTTT.

This clone was found once. V is TRBV27 and J is TRBJ2-1; 8 nucleotides agree with TRBD1. V dropped 6 bases and J dropped 8; count of bases not matched to a gene: 18. CDR1 and CDR2 (germline): MNHEY, SMNVEV (reference sequence). CDR3 length: 17 amino acids. CDR3: CASSRTGGLRTSYEQFF. The CDR3 DNA is TGTGCCAGCAGCCGTACAGGGGGTTTGAGGACGAGTTATGAGCAGTTCTTC.

The chain combines TRBV4-1 with TRBJ1-4; 9 nucleotides agree with TRBD1. The CDR3 runs 14 residues. The V gene's germline CDR1 is MGHRA and CDR2 YSYEKL. The ends lost 3 bases at V and 8 bases at J; junction bases unmatched: 4. The CDR3 DNA follows: TGCGCCAGCAGCCACGGGACAGGGTACGAAAAACTGTTTTTT. Encoded protein: CASSHGTGYEKLFF.

This clone was detected only a few times. The chain is built from TRBV14 and TRBJ2-3, with 13 bases that match TRBD2. The CDR3 runs 16 residues. V lost 5 bases and J lost 1; bases outside the gene matches: 3. The V gene's germline CDR1 is SGHDN and CDR2 FVKESK. The CDR3 region is CASSYGTSGGTDTQYF. The CDR3 coding sequence is TGTGCCAGCAGCTATGGGACTAGCGGGGGCACAGATACGCAGTATTTT.

This clone occurred a few times. V gene TRBV6-1 combines with J gene TRBJ1-4; 9 bases are shared with TRBD1. Germline V gives CDR1 MNHNS, CDR2 SASEGT. The CDR3 spans 16 residues. The trim removed 2 bases at V and 1 base at J, leaving 2 bases unmatched. CDR3 sequence reads: CASSEHRGLTNEKLFF. The CDR3 DNA reads as TGTGCCAGCAGTGAACACAGGGGGCTAACTAATGAAAAACTGTTTTTT.

This clone appeared once. CDR3: CASSPRGRDEQYF. The CDR3 nucleotides are TGTGCCAGCAGCCCCCGAGGTAGAGACGAGCAGTACTTC. This rearrangement joins TRBV9 to TRBJ2-5; D is unresolved. The J call could be wrong; TRBJ2-7 is a better fit for the DNA end. The CDR3 has 13 amino acids. Germline CDR1 reads SGDLS; CDR2 reads YYNGEE.

The chain has TRBV5-1 and TRBJ2-3, with D possibly matching TRBD2 (7 bases). The CDR3 is made up of 14 amino acids. V gave up 7 bases and J gave up 5 bases, with 17 bases separating them. Germline V gives CDR1 SGHRS, CDR2 YFSETQ. CDR3 DNA: TGCGCCAGCGGGGGCGGGACTACGAGAGATACGCAGTATTTT. Its protein product is CASGGGTTRDTQYF.

The gene calls are TRBV2 and TRBJ1-2; D unresolved. The V gene's germline CDR1 is SNHLY and CDR2 FYNNEI. The CDR3 is 11 amino acids. Trimming left V 5 bases short and J 9 bases short, with 10 bases between. The CDR3 reads CASSFTSSYTF. The CDR3 DNA follows: TGTGCCAGCAGTTTTACTAGTAGCTACACCTTC.

The CDR3 coding sequence is TGTGCCAGTAGTAGAAAACTGCAGGGGGATACGCAGTATTTT. Translating it yields CASSRKLQGDTQYF. This chain uses TRBV19 with TRBJ2-3; weak D call: TRBD1 (6 bases). The V end was cut by 4 bases, the J end by 6 bases, with 14 bases between. The CDR3 covers 14 residues. The germline gives CDR1 LNHDA, CDR2 SQIVND (reference sequence).

This clone is a singleton in its sample. The chain has TRBV6-6 and TRBJ2-7; perhaps TRBD1 as D (7 bases). The CDR3 has 15 residues. The V gene's germline CDR1 is MNHNY and CDR2 SVGAGI (reference sequence). With 0 bases removed from V and 6 bases from J, the gap between germline ends came to 15 bases. The CDR3 DNA is TGTGCCAGCAGTTACTCGATGACAGGGACTCGCGAGCAGTACTTC. Amino acids: CASSYSMTGTREQYF.

V is TRBV28 and J is TRBJ2-5, with D perhaps TRBD1 (6 bases). The end of the DNA fits TRBJ2-7 better, so the J call may be wrong. Looked up from germline, CDR1 is MDHEN and CDR2 is SYDVKM. The CDR3 runs 14 residues. The DNA for the CDR3 is TGTGCCAGCAGTAGCACAGGGAGCGGTTACGAGCAGTACTTC. This codes for CASSSTGSGYEQYF.